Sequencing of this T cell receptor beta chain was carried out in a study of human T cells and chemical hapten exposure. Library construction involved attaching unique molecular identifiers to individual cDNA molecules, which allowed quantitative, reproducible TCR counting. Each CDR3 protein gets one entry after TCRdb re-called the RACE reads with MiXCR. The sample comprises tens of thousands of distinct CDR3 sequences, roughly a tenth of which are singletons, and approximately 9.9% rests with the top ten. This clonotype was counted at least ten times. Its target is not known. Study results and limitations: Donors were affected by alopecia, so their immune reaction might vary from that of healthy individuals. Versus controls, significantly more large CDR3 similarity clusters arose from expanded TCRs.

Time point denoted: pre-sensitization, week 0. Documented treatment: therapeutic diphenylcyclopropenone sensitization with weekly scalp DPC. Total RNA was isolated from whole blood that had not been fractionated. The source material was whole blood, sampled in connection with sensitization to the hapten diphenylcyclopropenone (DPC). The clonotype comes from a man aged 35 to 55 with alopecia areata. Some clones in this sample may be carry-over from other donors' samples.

The CDR3 spells CASRGPGQGTYQPQHF. CDR3 DNA sequence: TGTGCCAGCAGGGGACCGGGACAGGGGACGTATCAGCCCCAGCATTTT. This chain uses TRBV28 with TRBJ1-5; 10 nucleotides agree with TRBD1. There are 16 residues in the CDR3. The J segment lost 5 bases and the V segment lost 6 bases, leaving 10 bases of the junction unmatched. Germline V gives CDR1 MDHEN, CDR2 SYDVKM.